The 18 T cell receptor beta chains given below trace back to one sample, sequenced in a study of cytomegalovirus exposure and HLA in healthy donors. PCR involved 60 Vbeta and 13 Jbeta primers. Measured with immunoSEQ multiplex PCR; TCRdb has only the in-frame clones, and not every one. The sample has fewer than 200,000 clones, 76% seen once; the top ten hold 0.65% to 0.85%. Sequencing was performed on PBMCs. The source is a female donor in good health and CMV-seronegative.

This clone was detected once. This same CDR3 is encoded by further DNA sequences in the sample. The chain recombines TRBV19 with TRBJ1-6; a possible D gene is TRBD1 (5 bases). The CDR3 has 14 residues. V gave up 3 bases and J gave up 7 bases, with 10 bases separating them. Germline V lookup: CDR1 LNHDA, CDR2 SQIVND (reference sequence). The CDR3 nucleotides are TGTGCCAGTAGTATCGGTCAGGGAAATTCACCCCTCCACTTT. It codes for CASSIGQGNSPLHF.

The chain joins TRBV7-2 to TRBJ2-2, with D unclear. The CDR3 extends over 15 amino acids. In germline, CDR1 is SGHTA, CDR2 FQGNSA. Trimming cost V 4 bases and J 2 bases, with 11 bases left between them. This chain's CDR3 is CASSYARLNTGELFF. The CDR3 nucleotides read TGTGCCAGCAGCTATGCGAGACTTAACACCGGGGAGCTGTTTTTT.

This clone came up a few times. The CDR3 spells CAWSVATGADYEQYF. CDR3 nucleotide sequence: TGTGCCTGGAGTGTTGCGACAGGGGCCGACTACGAGCAGTACTTC. This chain uses TRBV30 with TRBJ2-7; 8 bases match TRBD1. CDR3 length: 15 amino acids. The V gene end was trimmed by 0 bases and the J gene end by 3 bases; junction bases not matched to a gene: 7. Germline V gene lookup returns CDR1 GTSNPN and CDR2 SVGIG (reference sequence).

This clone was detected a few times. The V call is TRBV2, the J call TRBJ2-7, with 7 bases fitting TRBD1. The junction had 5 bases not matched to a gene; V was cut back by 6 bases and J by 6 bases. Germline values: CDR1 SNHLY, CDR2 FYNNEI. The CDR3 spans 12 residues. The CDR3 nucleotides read TGTGCCAGCAGGACAGGGTCGGGCGAGCAGTACTTC. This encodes CASRTGSGEQYF.

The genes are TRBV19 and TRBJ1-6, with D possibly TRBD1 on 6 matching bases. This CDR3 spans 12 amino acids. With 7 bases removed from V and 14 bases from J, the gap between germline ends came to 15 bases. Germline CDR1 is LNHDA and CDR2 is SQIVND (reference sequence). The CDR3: CASTSEDRALHF. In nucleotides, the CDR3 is TGTGCCAGTACCTCGGAGGACAGAGCCCTCCACTTT.

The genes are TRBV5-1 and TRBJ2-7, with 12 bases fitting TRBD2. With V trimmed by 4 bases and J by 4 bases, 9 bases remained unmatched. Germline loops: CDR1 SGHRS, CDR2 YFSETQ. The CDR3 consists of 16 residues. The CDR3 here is CASSPLTSGGGYEQYF. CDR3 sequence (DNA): TGCGCCAGCAGCCCACTGACTAGCGGGGGCGGATACGAGCAGTACTTC.

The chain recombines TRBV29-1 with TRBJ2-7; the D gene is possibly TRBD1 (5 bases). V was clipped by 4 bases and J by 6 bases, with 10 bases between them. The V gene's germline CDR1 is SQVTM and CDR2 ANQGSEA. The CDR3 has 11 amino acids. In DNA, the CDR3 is TGCAGCGTTGTTGGGGCGCGCGAGCAGTACTTC. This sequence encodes CSVVGAREQYF.

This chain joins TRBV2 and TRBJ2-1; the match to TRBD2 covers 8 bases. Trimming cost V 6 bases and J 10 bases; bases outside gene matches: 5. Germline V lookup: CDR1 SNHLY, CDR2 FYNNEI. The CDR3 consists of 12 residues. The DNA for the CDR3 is TGTGCCAGCAGCGCGCTAGCGGGCGAGCAGTTCTTC. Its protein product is CASSALAGEQFF. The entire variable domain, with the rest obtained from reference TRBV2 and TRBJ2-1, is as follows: EPEVTQTPSHQVTQMGQEVILRCVPISNHLYFYWYRQILGQKVEFLVSFYNNEISEKSEIFDDQFSVERPDGSNFTLKIRSTKLEDSAMYFCASSALAGEQFFGPGTRLTVL.

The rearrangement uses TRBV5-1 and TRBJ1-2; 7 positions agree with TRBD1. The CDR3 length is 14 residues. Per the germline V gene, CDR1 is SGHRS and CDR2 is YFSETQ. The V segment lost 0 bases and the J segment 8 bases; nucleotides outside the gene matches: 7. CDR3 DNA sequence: TGCGCCAGCAGCTTGGACCCCCAGGGGGGAGGCTACACCTTC. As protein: CASSLDPQGGGYTF.

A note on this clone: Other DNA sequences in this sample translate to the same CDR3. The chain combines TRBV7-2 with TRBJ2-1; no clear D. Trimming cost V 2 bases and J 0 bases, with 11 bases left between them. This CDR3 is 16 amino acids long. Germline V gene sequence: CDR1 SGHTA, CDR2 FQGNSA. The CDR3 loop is CASSLRGGGSYNEQFF. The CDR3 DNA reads TGTGCCAGCAGCTTAAGAGGCGGTGGCTCCTACAATGAGCAGTTCTTC. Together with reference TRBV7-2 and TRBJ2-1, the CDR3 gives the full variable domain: GAGVSQSPSNKVTEKGKDVELRCDPISGHTALYWYRQSLGQGLEFLIYFQGNSAPDKSGLPSDRFSAERTGGSVSTLTIQRTQQEDSAVYLCASSLRGGGSYNEQFFGPGTRLTVL.

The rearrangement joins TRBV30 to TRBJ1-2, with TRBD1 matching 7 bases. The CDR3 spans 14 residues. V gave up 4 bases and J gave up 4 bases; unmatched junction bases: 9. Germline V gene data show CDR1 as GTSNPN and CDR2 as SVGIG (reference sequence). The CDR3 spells CAWTEDRRTYGYTF. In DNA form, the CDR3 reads TGTGCCTGGACCGAGGACAGGCGAACCTATGGCTACACCTTC.

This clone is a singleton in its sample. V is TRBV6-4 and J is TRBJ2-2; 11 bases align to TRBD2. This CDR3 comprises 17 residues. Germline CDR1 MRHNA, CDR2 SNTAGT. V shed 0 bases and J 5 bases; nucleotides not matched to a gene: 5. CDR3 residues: CASSDSLAGGGTGELFF. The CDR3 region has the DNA TGTGCCAGCAGTGACTCGCTAGCGGGGGGTGGAACCGGGGAGCTGTTTTTT.

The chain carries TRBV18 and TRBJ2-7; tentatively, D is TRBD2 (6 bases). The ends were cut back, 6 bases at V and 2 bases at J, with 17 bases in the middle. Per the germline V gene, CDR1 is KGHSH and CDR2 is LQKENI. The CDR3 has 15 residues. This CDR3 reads CASSGQEGTPYEQYF. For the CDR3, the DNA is TGTGCCAGCTCCGGGCAGGAGGGGACTCCCTACGAGCAGTACTTC. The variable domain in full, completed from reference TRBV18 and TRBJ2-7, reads NAGVMQNPRHLVRRRGQEARLRCSPMKGHSHVYWYRQLPEEGLKFMVYLQKENIIDESGMPKERFSAEFPKEGPSILRIQQVVRGDSAAYFCASSGQEGTPYEQYFGPGTRLTVT.

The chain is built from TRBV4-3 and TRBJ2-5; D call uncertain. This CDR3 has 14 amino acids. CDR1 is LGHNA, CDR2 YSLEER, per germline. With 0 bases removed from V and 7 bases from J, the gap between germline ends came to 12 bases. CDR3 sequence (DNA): TGCGCCAGCAGCCAAGACGCAACCGGCGGGACCCAGTACTTC. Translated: CASSQDATGGTQYF.

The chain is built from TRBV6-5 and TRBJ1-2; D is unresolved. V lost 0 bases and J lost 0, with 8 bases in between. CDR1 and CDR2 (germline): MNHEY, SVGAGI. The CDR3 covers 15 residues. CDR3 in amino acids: CASSYSTRPNYGYTF. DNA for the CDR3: TGTGCCAGCAGTTACTCGACACGACCTAACTATGGCTACACCTTC.

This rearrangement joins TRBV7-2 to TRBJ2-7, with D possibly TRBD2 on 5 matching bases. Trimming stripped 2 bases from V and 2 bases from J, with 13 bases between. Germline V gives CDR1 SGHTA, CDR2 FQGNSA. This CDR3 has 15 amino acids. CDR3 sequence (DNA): TGTGCCAGCAGCTTATTTCTCAGCGGTGCCTACGAGCAGTACTTC. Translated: CASSLFLSGAYEQYF.

CDR3 loop: CASSAGTSGGINSYEQYF. Written as DNA, the CDR3 is TGTGCCAGCTCAGCCGGGACTAGCGGGGGGATAAACTCCTACGAGCAGTACTTC. This rearrangement joins TRBV18 to TRBJ2-7; the match to TRBD2 covers 15 bases. Germline V gene sequence: CDR1 KGHSH, CDR2 LQKENI. The trim removed 5 bases at V and 0 bases at J, leaving 8 bases unmatched. The CDR3 totals 18 residues.

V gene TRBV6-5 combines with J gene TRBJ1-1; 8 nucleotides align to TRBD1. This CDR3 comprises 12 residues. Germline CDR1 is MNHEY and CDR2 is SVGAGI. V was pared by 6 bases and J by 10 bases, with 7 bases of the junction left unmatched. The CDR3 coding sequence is TGTGCCAGCAGAACAGGACAGGGAGCAGCTTTCTTT. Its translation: CASRTGQGAAFF.